The clone carrying this T cell receptor (beta chain) was detected many times. Its specificity is not known. The authors gated naive CD8 T cells as CD8+CD4-CCR7+CD45RA+ for sorting. This sample is drawn from a study of molecular identifiers for immune sequencing clone quantification. On the study more broadly: In replicates, RNA taken from 20,000 or 100,000 naive CD8 cells was divided five ways, and four portions underwent sequencing. Study-wide findings and caveats: Clones of above 20 RNA copies carried over 99% of effector molecules; in naive cells they carried under 1%.

Previously described methods with listed TCR primers produced the bulk TCR libraries. A single record per CDR3 protein comes from TCRdb applying MiXCR to the PCR reads. The sample records 250,000 to 400,000 distinct CDR3 sequences, over 20% being singletons. The CDR3 consists of 17 residues. Trimming left V 2 bases short and J 5 bases short, with 17 bases between. Germline lookup yields CDR1 KGHDR and CDR2 SFDVKD. The chain carries TRBV24-1 and TRBJ2-2; the D gene is possibly TRBD2 (5 bases). Sequencing was performed on naive CD8+ T cells from blood, with Jurkat cell RNA spiked in. The subset: FACS-sorted CD8+CD4-CCR7+CD45RA+ naive T cells. This sequence originates from a human donor in good health. Some libraries in this study had Jurkat cell RNA spiked in. The CDR3 region is CATSDYRWGEGTGELFF. Here the CDR3 DNA reads TGTGCCACCAGTGATTATCGCTGGGGTGAGGGTACCGGGGAGCTGTTTTTT.